These T cell receptor beta chains were read from a single sample in a study of Ad26.COV2.S vaccination and SARS-CoV-2 variants. TCRdb's copy holds only in-frame clones and misses some; the assay was immunoSEQ multiplex PCR. The sample contains hundreds of thousands of clones, around 92% of which appear only once. This material consisted of peripheral blood, taken in a trial of Ad26.COV2.S vaccine versus placebo. The source is a person between 18 and 60 years old who received the Ad26.COV2.S COVID-19 vaccine or a placebo. CDR3s include the opening cysteine and the closing phenylalanine or tryptophan. Each record gives: J gene, D gene, V gene, clone size, CDR3 DNA, CDR3 protein. D genes are given only for firm matches. Only some rows state a clone size, as once, few, many or a class for expanded clones.

J gene: TRBJ2-1; D gene: NA; V gene: TRBV7-2; clone size: NA; CDR3 DNA: TGTGCCAGCAGCTTAGAAAACTCGAATGAGCAGTTCTTC; CDR3 protein: CASSLENSNEQFF
J gene: TRBJ1-2; D gene: TRBD1; V gene: TRBV6-5; clone size: once; CDR3 DNA: TGTGCCGGACTACGGGACAGGGTAGGGATCTATGGCTACACCTTC; CDR3 protein: CAGLRDRVGIYGYTF
J gene: TRBJ2-3; D gene: TRBD2; V gene: TRBV6-4; clone size: NA; CDR3 DNA: TGTGCCAGCAGGCCCCTAGCGGGAGTAGATACGCAGTATTTT; CDR3 protein: CASRPLAGVDTQYF
J gene: TRBJ1-4; D gene: NA; V gene: TRBV6-5; clone size: NA; CDR3 DNA: TGTGCCAGCAGTCCCCCGAGTGAAAAACTGTTTTTT; CDR3 protein: CASSPPSEKLFF
J gene: TRBJ1-6; D gene: TRBD1; V gene: TRBV6-5; clone size: NA; CDR3 DNA: TGTGCCAGCAGTTACGGTGGGACAGTGGATAATTCACCCCTCCACTTT; CDR3 protein: CASSYGGTVDNSPLHF
J gene: TRBJ2-7; D gene: NA; V gene: TRBV6-5; clone size: NA; CDR3 DNA: TGTGCCAGCTCCTGGGCGGGTAGCTCCTACGAGCAGTACTTC; CDR3 protein: CASSWAGSSYEQYF
J gene: TRBJ1-5; D gene: NA; V gene: TRBV3-1/TRBV3-2; clone size: NA; CDR3 DNA: TGTGCCAGCAGCCAAGATAGTAGGAGCAATCAGCCCCAGCATTTT; CDR3 protein: CASSQDSRSNQPQHF
J gene: TRBJ1-5; D gene: NA; V gene: TRBV2; clone size: NA; CDR3 DNA: TGTGCCAGCAGTGGGGGTTATCAGCCCCAGCATTTT; CDR3 protein: CASSGGYQPQHF
J gene: TRBJ1-5; D gene: TRBD1; V gene: TRBV6-1; clone size: once; CDR3 DNA: TGTGCCAGCAGTGAGTACTTCTTTGGGACAGGGAGCAATCAGCCCCAGCATTTT; CDR3 protein: CASSEYFFGTGSNQPQHF
J gene: TRBJ1-6; D gene: NA; V gene: TRBV7-9; clone size: few; CDR3 DNA: TGTGCCAGCAGCTTAGCGCTCCCCAATTCACCCCTCCACTTT; CDR3 protein: CASSLALPNSPLHF
J gene: TRBJ2-5; D gene: TRBD2; V gene: TRBV29-1; clone size: NA; CDR3 DNA: TGCAGCGTTGAGACTAGCGGGGGGGAGACCCAGTACTTC; CDR3 protein: CSVETSGGETQYF
J gene: TRBJ2-2; D gene: NA; V gene: TRBV7-2; clone size: NA; CDR3 DNA: TGTGCCAGCAGCACCCACAGGGTATCCGGGGAGCTGTTTTTT; CDR3 protein: CASSTHRVSGELFF
J gene: TRBJ1-5; D gene: NA; V gene: TRBV4-1; clone size: NA; CDR3 DNA: TGCGCCAGCAGCCCTACACGAGAAGTTGCTTCGAATCAGCCCCAGCATTTT; CDR3 protein: CASSPTREVASNQPQHF
J gene: TRBJ2-6; D gene: TRBD2; V gene: TRBV19; clone size: NA; CDR3 DNA: TGTGCCAGCCGCACGGGGGGGTCCGGGGCCAACGTCCTGACTTTC; CDR3 protein: CASRTGGSGANVLTF
J gene: TRBJ1-1; D gene: NA; V gene: TRBV7-2; clone size: NA; CDR3 DNA: TGTGCCAGCACTCCGGGTCTGGGGGACACTGAAGCTTTCTTT; CDR3 protein: CASTPGLGDTEAFF
J gene: TRBJ1-2; D gene: TRBD1; V gene: TRBV19; clone size: NA; CDR3 DNA: TGTGCCAGTACTGGGACAGCCAAGTCTAACTATGGCTACACCTTC; CDR3 protein: CASTGTAKSNYGYTF
J gene: TRBJ1-3; D gene: NA; V gene: TRBV6-5; clone size: NA; CDR3 DNA: TGTGCCAGCAGTTACCAACTCGGGACGACTGGAAACACCATATATTTT; CDR3 protein: CASSYQLGTTGNTIYF
J gene: TRBJ2-2; D gene: NA; V gene: TRBV27; clone size: NA; CDR3 DNA: TGTGCCAGCAGTTTGTGGCAGGGCTCCACCGGGGAGCTGTTTTTT; CDR3 protein: CASSLWQGSTGELFF
J gene: TRBJ2-3; D gene: NA; V gene: TRBV11-2; clone size: NA; CDR3 DNA: TGTGCCAGCAGCTTAATTACAGATACGCAGTATTTT; CDR3 protein: CASSLITDTQYF
J gene: TRBJ2-1; D gene: TRBD2; V gene: TRBV19; clone size: NA; CDR3 DNA: TGTGCAAGTAGGTCACTAGCGGGAGTGAATGAGCAGTTCTTC; CDR3 protein: CASRSLAGVNEQFF
J gene: TRBJ1-4; D gene: TRBD1; V gene: TRBV18; clone size: NA; CDR3 DNA: TGTGCCAGCTTGGACAGGGCTAATGAAAAACTGTTTTTT; CDR3 protein: CASLDRANEKLFF
J gene: TRBJ1-2; D gene: NA; V gene: TRBV15; clone size: NA; CDR3 DNA: TGTGCCACCAGCAGAGATTCTGGGCAGGGGAGAGGCTACACCTTC; CDR3 protein: CATSRDSGQGRGYTF
J gene: TRBJ2-3; D gene: NA; V gene: TRBV12-2; clone size: NA; CDR3 DNA: TGTGCAAGTCGCTTAAATGACGGCACAGATACGCAGTATTTT; CDR3 protein: CASRLNDGTDTQYF
J gene: TRBJ1-1; D gene: NA; V gene: TRBV10-3; clone size: NA; CDR3 DNA: TGTGCCATCAGTGGCTCTTACACTGAAGCTTTCTTT; CDR3 protein: CAISGSYTEAFF
J gene: TRBJ1-2; D gene: NA; V gene: TRBV11-2; clone size: NA; CDR3 DNA: TGTGCCAGCAGCAACAAGGGCATCGGCACACTTAATGGCTACACCTTC; CDR3 protein: CASSNKGIGTLNGYTF
J gene: TRBJ1-1; D gene: TRBD1; V gene: TRBV9; clone size: NA; CDR3 DNA: TGTGCCAGCAGCGTAGTACTCCGGGCAGGGGGATTAACTGAAGCTTTCTTT; CDR3 protein: CASSVVLRAGGLTEAFF
J gene: TRBJ1-5; D gene: TRBD1; V gene: TRBV27; clone size: NA; CDR3 DNA: TGTGCCAGCAGGGAGACAGGGAATCAGCCCCAGCATTTT; CDR3 protein: CASRETGNQPQHF
J gene: TRBJ1-2; D gene: NA; V gene: TRBV20-1; clone size: NA; CDR3 DNA: TGCAGTGTGAGGAACTATGGCTACACCTTC; CDR3 protein: CSVRNYGYTF
J gene: TRBJ2-5; D gene: TRBD2; V gene: TRBV11-3; clone size: NA; CDR3 DNA: TGTGCCAGCAGCTTGGGACTAGCGGAGGAAGAGACCCAGTACTTC; CDR3 protein: CASSLGLAEEETQYF
J gene: TRBJ2-3; D gene: NA; V gene: TRBV4-1; clone size: NA; CDR3 DNA: TGCGCCAGCAGCCAAGTGGAGACAGATACGCAGTATTTT; CDR3 protein: CASSQVETDTQYF
J gene: TRBJ2-1; D gene: TRBD2; V gene: TRBV9; clone size: NA; CDR3 DNA: TGTGCCAGCAGTCGTCTAGCGGGAATGTCCTACAATGAGCAGTTCTTC; CDR3 protein: CASSRLAGMSYNEQFF
J gene: TRBJ2-3; D gene: TRBD2; V gene: TRBV4-3; clone size: NA; CDR3 DNA: TGCGCCAGCAGCCAAGCGGGGGGGCCGACAGATACGCAGTATTTT; CDR3 protein: CASSQAGGPTDTQYF
J gene: TRBJ2-2; D gene: TRBD2; V gene: TRBV10-1; clone size: NA; CDR3 DNA: TGCGCCAGCAGAGCGGGGCTAACCGGGGAGCTGTTTTTT; CDR3 protein: CASRAGLTGELFF
J gene: TRBJ2-1; D gene: NA; V gene: TRBV10-3; clone size: NA; CDR3 DNA: TGTGCCATCAGTGGGGAACCGTTTTTTTACAATGAGCAGTTCTTC; CDR3 protein: CAISGEPFFYNEQFF
J gene: TRBJ2-2; D gene: TRBD1; V gene: TRBV27; clone size: NA; CDR3 DNA: TGTGCCAGCACCGAGGGACAGGACACCGGGGAGCTGTTTTTT; CDR3 protein: CASTEGQDTGELFF
J gene: TRBJ2-7; D gene: NA; V gene: TRBV18; clone size: NA; CDR3 DNA: TGTGCCAGCTCACCACCGGGGACAAGTTTCTACGAGCAGTACTTC; CDR3 protein: CASSPPGTSFYEQYF
J gene: TRBJ1-4; D gene: NA; V gene: TRBV2; clone size: NA; CDR3 DNA: TGTGCCAGCAGTGGACAATCTCCAACTAATGAAAAACTGTTTTTT; CDR3 protein: CASSGQSPTNEKLFF